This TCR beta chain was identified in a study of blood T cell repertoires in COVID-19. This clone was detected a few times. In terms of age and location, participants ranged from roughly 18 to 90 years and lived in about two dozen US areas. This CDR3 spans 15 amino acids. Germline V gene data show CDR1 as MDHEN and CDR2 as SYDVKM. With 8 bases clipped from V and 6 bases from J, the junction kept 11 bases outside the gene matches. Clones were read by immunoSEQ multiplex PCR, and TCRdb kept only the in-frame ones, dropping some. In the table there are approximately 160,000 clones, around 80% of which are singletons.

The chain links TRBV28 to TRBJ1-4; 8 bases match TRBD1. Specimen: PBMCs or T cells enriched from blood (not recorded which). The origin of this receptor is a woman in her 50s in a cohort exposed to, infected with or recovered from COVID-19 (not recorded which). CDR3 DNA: TGTGCCAGCGGATCCCAGACAGGGGAGTATGAAAAACTGTTTTTT. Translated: CASGSQTGEYEKLFF.